This is a list of T cell receptor beta chains from one sample in a study of blood T cell repertoires in COVID-19. Only in-frame clones appear in the TCRdb table, and some are missing; sequencing was by immunoSEQ multiplex PCR. The sample has about 100,000 clones, roughly 80% seen once. Input material: peripheral blood. These receptors were taken from a man in his 60s with acute or convalescent COVID-19. Both conserved end residues are part of each CDR3. D genes are given only for firm matches. Only some rows state a clone size, as once, few, many or a class for expanded clones.

d_call	j_call	v_call	clone_size	cdr3_nt	cdr3_aa
.	TRBJ2-6	TRBV6-1	.	TGTGCCAGCAGTGAAAGGAGCTCTGGGGCCAACGTCCTGACTTTC	CASSERSSGANVLTF
TRBD2	TRBJ2-7	TRBV6-6	.	TGTGCCAGCAGCCGGGGACTAGCGGGAGGCTCCTACGAGCAGTACTTC	CASSRGLAGGSYEQYF
.	TRBJ1-2	TRBV5-1	.	TGCACCAGCAGCTTGGGGGCAGGGGACTATGGCTACACCTTC	CTSSLGAGDYGYTF
.	TRBJ2-5	TRBV5-1	.	TGCGCCACAAGACAGGGGGCCGGACTAGCGACCTACCAAGAGACCCAGTACTTC	CATRQGAGLATYQETQYF
TRBD2	TRBJ2-7	TRBV29-1	.	TGCAGCGTTGCGCGACCTAGCGGGATATCCTACGAGCAGTACTTC	CSVARPSGISYEQYF
.	TRBJ1-5	TRBV6-2/TRBV6-3	.	TGTGCCAGCAACCCCCCGGGAGGGGACAATCAGCCCCAGCATTTT	CASNPPGGDNQPQHF
TRBD1	TRBJ2-1	TRBV5-4	.	TGTGCCAGCAGCTTGAACAGGGGGCGCTCCTACAATGAGCAGTTCTTC	CASSLNRGRSYNEQFF
.	TRBJ1-6	TRBV27	.	TGTGCCAGCACCCCGTTCGGGACTTTTAATTCACCCCTCCACTTT	CASTPFGTFNSPLHF
TRBD1	TRBJ1-2	TRBV6-2/TRBV6-3	.	TGTGCCAGCATCCCCGACAGGGTCGGTGGCTACACCTTC	CASIPDRVGGYTF
.	TRBJ2-5	TRBV4-1	.	TGCGCCAGCAGCCAAGTTTCCTACAGGAAGCAAGAGACCCAGTACTTC	CASSQVSYRKQETQYF
.	TRBJ1-1	TRBV5-1	.	TGCGCCAGCAGCTTGAGTGTTGGCAACACTGAAGCTTTCTTT	CASSLSVGNTEAFF
TRBD2	TRBJ2-5	TRBV9	.	TGTGCCAGCAGCGTAGGAGAGGGAGGGTGGCAAGAGACCCAGTACTTC	CASSVGEGGWQETQYF
TRBD2	TRBJ2-3	TRBV5-4	.	TGTGCCAGCAGCTATAATCTAGCGGGAGAAGATACGCAGTATTTT	CASSYNLAGEDTQYF
.	TRBJ1-1	TRBV6-2/TRBV6-3	.	TGTGCCAGCAGTCGGAGCAATTACTGGGAAGGTCGGGGGACTGAAGCTTTCTTT	CASSRSNYWEGRGTEAFF
TRBD1	TRBJ1-3	TRBV7-2	.	TGTGCCAGCAGCCTTCAACAGGGGGCGGGTGGAAACACCATATATTTT	CASSLQQGAGGNTIYF
TRBD2	TRBJ2-5	TRBV5-1	.	TGCGCCAGCAGCCTACAGGGACTAGCGGGAGGATCGGAGACCCAGTACTTC	CASSLQGLAGGSETQYF
.	TRBJ2-1	TRBV24-1	.	TGTGCCACCAGTGCTGGACTGTACAATGAGCAGTTCTTC	CATSAGLYNEQFF
.	TRBJ1-1	TRBV4-1	few	TGCGCCAGCAGCCAAGGGGTCAGGGAAGAGGCTTTCTTT	CASSQGVREEAFF
TRBD2	TRBJ2-7	TRBV14	.	TGTGCCAGCAGCCAAGGACTAGCGATTTCCTACGAGCAGTACTTC	CASSQGLAISYEQYF
TRBD1	TRBJ2-7	TRBV5-1	.	TGCGCCAGCAGCTTGGAGGGACAGGATGACAAGCAGTACTTC	CASSLEGQDDKQYF
TRBD2	TRBJ2-2	TRBV2	.	TGTGCCAGCAGTGAAAGGCTAGCGGGAGGGCCTCTCACCGGGGAGCTGTTTTTT	CASSERLAGGPLTGELFF
.	TRBJ1-1	TRBV11-3	.	TGTGCCAGCAGCTTACCCCCGGGTATGTACACTGAAGCTTTCTTT	CASSLPPGMYTEAFF
.	TRBJ1-6	TRBV15	.	TGTGCCACCAGCACCGACCCGAGGCAGAATTCACCCCTCCACTTT	CATSTDPRQNSPLHF
.	TRBJ1-2	TRBV27	.	TGTGCCAGCAGTAGATCCAGGGGTGGAGGCTACACCTTC	CASSRSRGGGYTF
.	TRBJ1-6	TRBV27	.	TGTGCCAGCATGTCCGACTTTTCACCCCTCCACTTT	CASMSDFSPLHF
TRBD1	TRBJ2-7	TRBV5-1	.	TGCGCCAGCAGCGGGGACAGGGTGAAGGCCGAGCAGTACTTC	CASSGDRVKAEQYF
TRBD1	TRBJ1-5	TRBV27	.	TGTGCCAGCAGAGAGATAGGACAGGGCTTAAGTCAGCCCCAGCATTTT	CASREIGQGLSQPQHF
TRBD1	TRBJ2-5	TRBV2	.	TGTGCCAGCAGCGCAGGGGGTCCAGAGACCCAGTACTTC	CASSAGGPETQYF
TRBD2	TRBJ2-1	TRBV24-1	.	TGTGCCACCAGTGATCCGAGGGAGGGCCCGAATGAGCAGTTCTTC	CATSDPREGPNEQFF
.	TRBJ2-2	TRBV11-2	.	TGTGCCAGCAGCTTAGGCGGACTAACGAACACCGGGGAGCTGTTTTTT	CASSLGGLTNTGELFF
.	TRBJ1-5	TRBV2	.	TGTGCCAGCAGTCGGGGCCGGGAGCAGCCCCAGCATTTT	CASSRGREQPQHF